This T cell receptor beta chain stems from a study of blood T cell repertoires in COVID-19. Study context: There were acute and convalescent COVID-19 samples, and they came from the United States, Italy and Spain. PBMCs, B-cell-depleted T cells, or T cells provided the cDNA or gDNA that made up the material.

CDR3 length: 16 amino acids. CDR1 MNHNS and CDR2 SASEGT come from the germline V gene. The germline V and J ends were trimmed by 3 bases and 2 bases, with 14 bases remaining between them. Per the original data handling: For nucleated cells, counts were estimated from reference gene primer amplification. The assay was immunoSEQ multiplex PCR, and TCRdb's table has in-frame clones only and misses some. V and J calls plus clone size are reproduced from that table; the DNA served to infer D and trimming. Here the sample spans under 250,000 clones, 86% being singletons. The chain combines TRBV6-1 with TRBJ1-3, with D maybe TRBD1 (5 bases). This TCR derives from a man in his sixties with acute or convalescent COVID-19. Sequencing used peripheral blood. CDR3 residues: CASSDPGGDPGNTIYF. The CDR3 nucleotides are TGTGCCAGCAGTGACCCCGGAGGGGATCCTGGAAACACCATATATTTT.